This TCR beta chain was sequenced in a study of cytomegalovirus exposure and HLA in healthy donors. Study results and caveats: Accurate prediction of most subjects' HLA-A and HLA-B alleles from TCR beta sequences was reported.

About this clone: Its matching antigen is unknown.

It was with 60 Vbeta and 13 Jbeta primers that the PCR ran. The method was immunoSEQ multiplex PCR; TCRdb's version includes in-frame clones alone and lacks a portion of them. The sample carries about 88,000 clones, approximately 77% recorded once. V gave up 1 base and J gave up 2 bases; unmatched junction bases: 3. Germline values: CDR1 SGHAT, CDR2 FQNNGV. The CDR3 is made up of 15 amino acids. This receptor was identified in a woman aged 35 to 49 in good health and CMV-seronegative. Sequencing was carried out using PBMCs. This rearrangement joins TRBV11-2 to TRBJ2-3; 7 bases fit TRBD2. CDR3 coding DNA: TGTGCCAGCAGCTTAGTCGGGACTAACACAGATACGCAGTATTTT. Its translation: CASSLVGTNTDTQYF.